What follows are 32 T cell receptor beta chains derived from one specimen sequenced in a study of control samples from healthy donors and cancer patients. Here immunoSEQ multiplex PCR was the method, and the copy in TCRdb shows in-frame clones only, minus some. Among 170,000 or so clones listed, roughly 94% were seen once. Sequenced material: blood. The receptors here all came from a woman between 18 and 30 years old in good health.

This rearrangement joins TRBV28 to TRBJ1-3; unclear D gene. Germline V lookup: CDR1 MDHEN, CDR2 SYDVKM. Trimming left V 5 bases short and J 8 bases short, with 19 bases between. CDR3 length: 15 amino acids. CDR3 residues: CASSRSRAGGHTIYF. In DNA form, the CDR3 reads TGTGCCAGCAGTCGCTCCCGGGCCGGCGGACACACCATATATTTT.

CDR3 DNA sequence: TGTGCCAGCAGCTTAGATGACAGAGCCTACAATGAGCAGTTCTTC. Its protein is CASSLDDRAYNEQFF. The chain has TRBV13 and TRBJ2-1; D may be TRBD1 (5 bases). The germline V gene encodes CDR1 PRHDT and CDR2 FYEKMQ (reference sequence). V lost 1 base and J 2 bases, leaving 9 bases between the germline ends. The CDR3 totals 15 residues.

CDR3 protein: CASSYSIGDTGELFF. CDR3 nucleotide sequence: TGTGCCAGCAGTTACTCGATTGGCGACACCGGGGAGCTGTTTTTT. The chain links TRBV6-2 or TRBV6-3 to TRBJ2-2; D is unresolved. The germline V gene encodes CDR1 MNHEY and CDR2 SVGEGT. The V end lost 0 bases, the J end lost 3 bases, and 8 bases lay between the germline ends. The CDR3 is 15 residues long.

The chain has TRBV11-2 and TRBJ1-6; D is ambiguous. The CDR3 has 16 amino acids. Between the trimmed V and J ends, which lost 1 base and 0 bases, there was a span of 7 bases. CDR1 is SGHAT and CDR2 is FQNNGV in the germline V gene. DNA for the CDR3: TGTGCCAGCAGCTTAGGGAAGGGCTCCTATAATTCACCCCTCCACTTT. It is translated as CASSLGKGSYNSPLHF.

This chain links TRBV6-4 with TRBJ2-7; D possibly corresponds to TRBD1 (6 bases). V dropped 10 bases and J dropped 5 bases, with 12 bases sitting between them. There are 11 residues in the CDR3. CDR1 and CDR2 (germline): MRHNA, SNTAGT. The CDR3 bases are TGTGCCAACATACAGGGCCACGAGCAGTACTTC. This encodes CANIQGHEQYF.

J is TRBJ2-2 and V is TRBV28; D remains unclear. This CDR3 is 13 amino acids long. Trimming took off 3 bases at V and 1 base at J, with 3 bases between the two ends. Germline V gene lookup returns CDR1 MDHEN and CDR2 SYDVKM. In nucleotides, the CDR3 is TGTGCCAGCAGTTTGGGGAACACCGGGGAGCTGTTTTTT. Its protein product is CASSLGNTGELFF.

The gene calls are TRBV15 and TRBJ1-5; D remains unclear. CDR1 and CDR2 (germline): LNHNV, YYDKDF (reference sequence). V lost 0 bases to trimming and J lost 5 bases, with 5 bases between them. There are 13 residues in the CDR3. CDR3 amino acids: CATSREGHQPQHF. DNA of the CDR3: TGTGCCACCAGCAGAGAAGGACATCAGCCCCAGCATTTT.

V gene TRBV15 combines with J gene TRBJ2-2, with TRBD1 as a possible D gene (6 bases). Trimming removed 0 bases from V and 6 bases from J, with 17 bases in between. The CDR3 totals 17 residues. In germline, CDR1 is LNHNV, CDR2 YYDKDF (reference sequence). CDR3 bases: TGTGCCACCAGCAGAGATCGAACAGGGCTCTGGGCCGGGGAGCTGTTTTTT. Translated: CATSRDRTGLWAGELFF.

This chain joins TRBV28 and TRBJ1-2; 7 bases are a match to TRBD1. Germline CDR1 reads MDHEN; CDR2 reads SYDVKM. V was clipped by 4 bases and J by 6 bases; unmatched bases: 14. The CDR3 spans 16 residues. CDR3 nucleotide sequence: TGTGCCAGCAGTTCCCCCGACAGGGAGCCCTTGGATGGCTACACCTTC. It yields the protein CASSSPDREPLDGYTF.

The chain couples TRBV7-9 to TRBJ1-1, with 8 positions matching TRBD1. Trimming cost V 3 bases and J 6 bases; bases outside gene matches: 3. The CDR3 has 13 residues. The germline CDR1 and CDR2 sequences are SEHNR and FQNEAQ (reference sequence). The CDR3 DNA reads as TGTGCCAGCAGCTTGCAGGGGGCCTCTGAAGCTTTCTTT. Translating gives CASSLQGASEAFF.

This sequence joins TRBV27 and TRBJ1-6; no clear D gene. The CDR3 is 15 amino acids. V was clipped by 2 bases and J by 5 bases, with 10 bases between them. Germline CDR1 and CDR2: MNHEY and SMNVEV (reference sequence). The CDR3 sequence: CASSLRNRDNSPLHF. CDR3 nucleotide sequence: TGTGCCAGCAGTTTAAGAAACCGCGATAATTCACCCCTCCACTTT.

This chain links TRBV14 with TRBJ1-1; D is unclear. The germline CDR1 and CDR2 sequences are SGHDN and FVKESK. Trimming left V 0 bases short and J 0 bases short, with 8 bases between. This CDR3 is built from 15 residues. This CDR3 is CASSQDFPVNTEAFF. In DNA, the CDR3 is TGTGCCAGCAGCCAAGATTTTCCGGTGAACACTGAAGCTTTCTTT.

V and J are TRBV19 and TRBJ1-6; 7 nucleotides line up with TRBD1. V dropped 11 bases and J dropped 6; count of bases not matched to a gene: 16. The germline V gene has CDR1 LNHDA and CDR2 SQIVND (reference sequence). The CDR3 totals 16 residues. The CDR3 is CAPKGQEPRRNSPLHF. CDR3 DNA: TGTGCCCCGAAAGGACAGGAACCAAGGCGTAATTCACCCCTCCACTTT.

The chain links TRBV20-1 to TRBJ2-7, with TRBD1 identical over 8 bases. Germline values: CDR1 DFQATT, CDR2 SNEGSKA (reference sequence). The ends lost 6 bases at V and 6 bases at J; junction bases unmatched: 4. The CDR3 runs 11 residues. The CDR3 spells CSADRVGEQYF. The CDR3 DNA reads as TGCAGTGCGGACAGGGTAGGCGAGCAGTACTTC.

This rearrangement joins TRBV25-1 to TRBJ1-6, with 9 bases identical to TRBD1. This CDR3 comprises 15 residues. The V gene's germline CDR1 is MGHDK and CDR2 SYGVNS. J gave up 10 bases and V 4 bases, and 8 bases lay outside the gene matches. The CDR3 nucleotides are TGTGCCAGCAGTGGAGCCGGGACAGGGATCTCACCCCTCCACTTT. Encoded protein: CASSGAGTGISPLHF.

This rearrangement joins TRBV20-1 to TRBJ1-1; possibly TRBD1 for D (5 bases). This CDR3 region has 14 residues. Germline CDR1 is DFQATT and CDR2 is SNEGSKA (reference sequence). Trimming took off 3 bases at V and 2 bases at J, with 13 bases between the two ends. The CDR3 DNA reads as TGCAGTGCTAGTATAAAGGGGTATAACACTGAAGCTTTCTTT. This encodes CSASIKGYNTEAFF.

This chain uses TRBV15 with TRBJ1-3; TRBD1 is a possible D gene (5 bases). The CDR3 consists of 17 residues. In germline, CDR1 is LNHNV, CDR2 YYDKDF (reference sequence). Trimming took 2 bases from V and 2 from J, leaving 16 bases between them. The CDR3 nucleotides are TGTGCCACCAGCAGAAACTTCGACCGGGGGGCTGGAAACACCATATATTTT. This gives the protein CATSRNFDRGAGNTIYF.

This chain uses TRBV13 with TRBJ1-1; the D is unclear. V dropped 2 bases and J dropped 2 bases, with 18 bases sitting between them. The CDR3 runs 17 residues. Per germline, CDR1 PRHDT and CDR2 FYEKMQ (reference sequence). The CDR3 coding sequence is TGTGCCAGCAGCTTATTGAATAAATACGAGATAAACACTGAAGCTTTCTTT. Its translation: CASSLLNKYEINTEAFF.

The chain recombines TRBV28 with TRBJ1-1; the match to TRBD1 covers 9 bases. Trimming cost V 6 bases and J 1 base; bases outside gene matches: 9. The CDR3 length is 16 residues. Germline V CDR1 and CDR2: MDHEN, SYDVKM. CDR3 DNA sequence: TGTGCCAGCAGGTTTGCGGACAGGGGTCCGAACACTGAAGCTTTCTTT. Its protein product is CASRFADRGPNTEAFF.

The chain links TRBV5-4 to TRBJ1-2, with unresolved D. Trimming took off 2 bases at V and 1 base at J, with 6 bases between the two ends. This CDR3 is 13 amino acids long. Germline CDR1 reads SGHNT; CDR2 reads YYREEE (reference sequence). CDR3 nucleotides: TGTGCCAGCAGCTTAGACTTTAACTATGGCTACACCTTC. Translation: CASSLDFNYGYTF.

The J gene is TRBJ2-3, the V gene TRBV18; maybe TRBD1 (6 bases). The germline V gene encodes CDR1 KGHSH and CDR2 LQKENI. This CDR3 comprises 16 residues. V was pared by 9 bases and J by 0 bases, with 19 bases between. The CDR3 region is CASPIQGTVSTDTQYF. Written as DNA, the CDR3 is TGTGCCAGTCCTATTCAGGGGACCGTTAGCACAGATACGCAGTATTTT.

V usage is TRBV15 and J usage is TRBJ1-1; no definite D call. The CDR3 is made up of 14 amino acids. Germline loops: CDR1 LNHNV, CDR2 YYDKDF (reference sequence). V shed 0 bases and J shed 9 bases, with 14 bases lying between them. Here the CDR3 reads CATSRDSRNSKAFF. CDR3 DNA sequence: TGTGCCACCAGCAGAGATAGTAGGAACTCTAAAGCTTTCTTT.

J is TRBJ2-5 and V is TRBV2; 8 bases agree with TRBD1. Germline values: CDR1 SNHLY, CDR2 FYNNEI. The CDR3 has 12 amino acids. V was clipped by 6 bases and J by 4 bases; unmatched bases: 1. The CDR3 reads CASRDRGETQYF. CDR3 bases: TGTGCCAGCAGAGACAGGGGAGAGACCCAGTACTTC.

V is TRBV12-5 and J is TRBJ1-1; no reliable D call. V was shortened by 2 bases and J by 7 bases, with 8 bases between the two germline ends. Looked up from germline, CDR1 is LGHNT and CDR2 is FRNRAP. The CDR3 extends over 12 amino acids. Here the CDR3 DNA reads TGTGCTAGTGGTTTGCTGGGAGTTGAAGCTTTCTTT. Translated, it gives CASGLLGVEAFF.

V and J are TRBV7-2 and TRBJ2-3, with no clear D. CDR1 is SGHTA and CDR2 is FQGNSA in the germline V gene. CDR3 length: 13 amino acids. Trimming stripped 8 bases from V and 0 bases from J, with 9 bases between. CDR3 in DNA: TGTGCCAGCGCAACAGAGAGCACAGATACGCAGTATTTT. This encodes CASATESTDTQYF.

The V gene is TRBV28, the J gene TRBJ1-5, with 7 bases that match TRBD1. The CDR3 totals 17 residues. The V gene end was trimmed by 10 bases and the J gene end by 2 bases; junction bases not matched to a gene: 17. Looked up from germline, CDR1 is MDHEN and CDR2 is SYDVKM. The CDR3 nucleotides read TGTGCCACCCGTCCCCCACAGGGGAGGAAGGGCAATCAGCCCCAGCATTTT. Translated, it gives CATRPPQGRKGNQPQHF.

The V and J genes are TRBV24-1 and TRBJ2-1, with a weak D call TRBD1 (6 bases). Germline CDR1 KGHDR, CDR2 SFDVKD. Trimming removed 4 bases at V and 6 bases at J, with 12 bases between. The CDR3 totals 14 residues. CDR3 protein: CATSEYRDGNEQFF. The CDR3 DNA is TGTGCCACCAGTGAATACAGGGACGGCAATGAGCAGTTCTTC.

The chain has TRBV12-3 or TRBV12-4 and TRBJ1-2; D is perhaps TRBD1 (6 bases). V lost 5 bases and J lost 3, with 10 bases in between. The CDR3 loop spans 13 amino acids. This CDR3 is CASSPGTYYGYTF. In DNA form, the CDR3 reads TGTGCCAGCAGTCCCGGGACATACTATGGCTACACCTTC.

V and J are TRBV3-1 (or the pseudogene TRBV3-2) and TRBJ1-1; D is uncertain. The germline V and J ends were trimmed by 5 bases and 1 base, with 14 bases remaining between them. Germline-derived CDR1 and CDR2 are LGHDT and YNNKEL (reference sequence). The CDR3 sequence is 15 residues long. This chain's CDR3 is CASSYKAGANTEAFF. For the CDR3, the DNA is TGTGCCAGCAGCTATAAAGCGGGTGCGAACACTGAAGCTTTCTTT.

This clone came up once. The chain carries TRBV5-6 and TRBJ2-1; 11 bases line up with TRBD2. Germline V lookup: CDR1 SGHDT, CDR2 YYEEEE. The trim removed 5 bases at V and 4 bases at J, leaving 5 bases unmatched. The CDR3 contains 15 residues. In nucleotides, the CDR3 is TGTGCCAGCAGACCCGGGACTAGCGGATACAATGAGCAGTTCTTC. It specifies CASRPGTSGYNEQFF.

This chain joins TRBV29-1 and TRBJ1-2; 12 nucleotides line up with TRBD1. There are 15 residues in the CDR3. The germline V gene encodes CDR1 SQVTM and CDR2 ANQGSEA. J lost 4 bases, V lost 4 bases, and 7 bases had no gene match. The CDR3 is CSVVGTGGSSYGYTF. The CDR3 DNA sequence: TGCAGCGTTGTGGGGACAGGGGGCAGTAGCTATGGCTACACCTTC.

V usage is TRBV2 and J usage is TRBJ1-1; D possibly corresponds to TRBD1 (5 bases). Germline CDR1 reads SNHLY; CDR2 reads FYNNEI. Trimming took 1 base from V and 8 from J, leaving 11 bases between them. The CDR3 sequence is 13 residues long. CDR3 DNA: TGTGCCAGCAGTGAAGGGTCGGGGACCGAAGCTTTCTTT. It specifies CASSEGSGTEAFF.